The subject of this entry is one T cell receptor (beta chain). This record comes from a study of blood T cell repertoires in COVID-19. Profiled with immunoSEQ multiplex PCR; TCRdb holds only in-frame clones, not every one. The sample holds 85,000 to 95,000 clones, 86% seen once. This CDR3 region has 13 residues. Germline V gives CDR1 ENHRY, CDR2 SYGVKD. Unmatched junction bases numbered 5, after V lost 6 bases and J lost 8 bases. This TCR was recovered from a human donor in a cohort sampled during active COVID-19. The chain has TRBV10-3 and TRBJ2-1; 9 nucleotides agree with TRBD2. What was sequenced was peripheral blood. The CDR3 sequence: CAIRAGGPDEQFF. For the CDR3, the DNA is TGTGCCATCAGGGCGGGAGGGCCGGATGAGCAGTTCTTC.